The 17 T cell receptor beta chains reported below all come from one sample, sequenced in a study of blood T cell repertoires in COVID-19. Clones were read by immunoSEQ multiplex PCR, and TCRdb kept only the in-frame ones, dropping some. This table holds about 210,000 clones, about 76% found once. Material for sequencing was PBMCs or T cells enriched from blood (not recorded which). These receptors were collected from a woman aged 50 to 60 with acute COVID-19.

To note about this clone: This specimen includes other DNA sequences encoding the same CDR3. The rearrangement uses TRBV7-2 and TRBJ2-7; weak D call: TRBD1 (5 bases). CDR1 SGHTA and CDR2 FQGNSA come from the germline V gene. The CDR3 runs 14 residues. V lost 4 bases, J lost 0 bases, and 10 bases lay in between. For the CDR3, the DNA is TGTGCCAGCAGCTCGTCAGGGAACTCCTACGAGCAGTACTTC. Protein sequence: CASSSSGNSYEQYF.

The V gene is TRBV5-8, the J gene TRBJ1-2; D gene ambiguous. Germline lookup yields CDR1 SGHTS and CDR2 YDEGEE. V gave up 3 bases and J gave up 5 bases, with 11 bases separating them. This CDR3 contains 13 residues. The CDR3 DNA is TGTGCCAGCAGCTGGAGTACGCCTTATGGCTACACCTTC. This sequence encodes CASSWSTPYGYTF.

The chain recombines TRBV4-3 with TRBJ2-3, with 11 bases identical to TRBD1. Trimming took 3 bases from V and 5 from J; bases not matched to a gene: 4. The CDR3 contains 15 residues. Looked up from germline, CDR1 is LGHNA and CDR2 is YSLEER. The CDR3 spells CASSHWTGGLDTQYF. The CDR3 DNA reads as TGCGCCAGCAGCCATTGGACAGGGGGCCTAGATACGCAGTATTTT.

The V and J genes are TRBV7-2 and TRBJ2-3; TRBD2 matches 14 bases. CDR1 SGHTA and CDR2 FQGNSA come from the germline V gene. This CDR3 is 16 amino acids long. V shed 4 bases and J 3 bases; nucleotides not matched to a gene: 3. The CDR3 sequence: CASSWTSGGITDTQYF. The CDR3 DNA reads TGTGCCAGCAGCTGGACTAGCGGGGGGATAACAGATACGCAGTATTTT.

CDR3 coding DNA: TGTGCCAGCGGGGCAGGTGCGAACACTGAAGCTTTCTTT. The encoded protein is CASGAGANTEAFF. This chain joins TRBV28 and TRBJ1-1; possibly TRBD1 for D (5 bases). The CDR3 contains 13 residues. V lost 8 bases, J lost 1 base, and 11 bases lay in between. Germline V gives CDR1 MDHEN, CDR2 SYDVKM.

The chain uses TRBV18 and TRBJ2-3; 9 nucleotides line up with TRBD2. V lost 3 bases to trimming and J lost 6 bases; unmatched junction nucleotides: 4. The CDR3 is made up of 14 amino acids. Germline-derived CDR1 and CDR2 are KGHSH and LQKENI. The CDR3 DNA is TGTGCCAGCTCACCGCGGACTAGCGAGGATACGCAGTATTTT. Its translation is CASSPRTSEDTQYF.

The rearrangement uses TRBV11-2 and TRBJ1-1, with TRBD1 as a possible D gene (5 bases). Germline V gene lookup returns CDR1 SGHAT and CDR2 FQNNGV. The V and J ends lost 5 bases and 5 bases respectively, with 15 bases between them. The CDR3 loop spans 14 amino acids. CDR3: CASSLLSKGTEAFF. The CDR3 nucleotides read TGTGCCAGCAGCCTGCTTTCGAAGGGGACTGAAGCTTTCTTT.

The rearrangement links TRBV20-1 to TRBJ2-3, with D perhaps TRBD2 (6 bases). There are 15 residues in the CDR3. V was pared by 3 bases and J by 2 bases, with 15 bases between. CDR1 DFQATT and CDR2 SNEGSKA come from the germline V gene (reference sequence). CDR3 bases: TGCAGTGCTAGTGTATGGGGGGATAACACAGATACGCAGTATTTT. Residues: CSASVWGDNTDTQYF.

CDR3 sequence (DNA): TGTGCCAGCAGCTTTATGCGGGAGGGCGAGCAGTACTTC. It codes for CASSFMREGEQYF. The chain combines TRBV7-2 with TRBJ2-7; TRBD2 matches 9 bases. Germline V gene lookup returns CDR1 SGHTA and CDR2 FQGNSA. This CDR3 is built from 13 residues. Trimming at V came to 3 bases and at J to 6 bases, leaving 3 bases not matched to a gene.

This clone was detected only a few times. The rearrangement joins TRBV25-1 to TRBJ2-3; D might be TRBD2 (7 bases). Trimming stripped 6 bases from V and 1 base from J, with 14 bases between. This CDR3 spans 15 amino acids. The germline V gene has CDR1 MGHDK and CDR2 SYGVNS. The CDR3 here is CASRKQGRGTDTQYF. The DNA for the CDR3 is TGTGCCAGCAGGAAGCAGGGGAGGGGCACAGATACGCAGTATTTT.

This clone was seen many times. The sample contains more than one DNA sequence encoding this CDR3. The DNA for the CDR3 is TGTGCCAGCAGTTTACAGGGTGGGACTGAAGCTTTCTTT. It specifies CASSLQGGTEAFF. V gene TRBV12-3 or TRBV12-4 combines with J gene TRBJ1-1, with a weak D call TRBD1 (5 bases). The CDR3 contains 13 residues. With 2 bases removed from V and 5 bases from J, the gap between germline ends came to 9 bases.

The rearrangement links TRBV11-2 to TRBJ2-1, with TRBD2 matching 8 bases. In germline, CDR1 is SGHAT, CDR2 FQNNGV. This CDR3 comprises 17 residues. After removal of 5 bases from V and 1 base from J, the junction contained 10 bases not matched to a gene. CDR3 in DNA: TGTGCCAGCAGCCTCATGCTAAGCGGGAGTTCCTACAATGAGCAGTTCTTC. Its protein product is CASSLMLSGSSYNEQFF.

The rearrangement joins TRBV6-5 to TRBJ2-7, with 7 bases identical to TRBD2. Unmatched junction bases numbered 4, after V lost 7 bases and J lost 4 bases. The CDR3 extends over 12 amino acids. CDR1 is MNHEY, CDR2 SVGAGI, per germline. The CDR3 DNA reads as TGTGCCAGCAAGGCGGGAGAGTACGAGCAGTACTTC. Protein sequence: CASKAGEYEQYF.

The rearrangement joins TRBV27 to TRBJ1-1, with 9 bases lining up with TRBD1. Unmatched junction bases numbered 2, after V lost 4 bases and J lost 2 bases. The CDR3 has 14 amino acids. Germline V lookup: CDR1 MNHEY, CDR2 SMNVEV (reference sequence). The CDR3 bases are TGTGCCAGCAGTTGGGGACAGGGCAACACTGAAGCTTTCTTT. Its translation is CASSWGQGNTEAFF.

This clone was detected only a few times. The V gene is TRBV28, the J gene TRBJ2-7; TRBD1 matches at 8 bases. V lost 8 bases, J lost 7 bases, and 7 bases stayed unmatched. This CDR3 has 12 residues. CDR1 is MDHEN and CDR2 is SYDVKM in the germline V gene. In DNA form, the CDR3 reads TGTGCCAGCTCCTGGACAGGGTTGGAGCAGTACTTC. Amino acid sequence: CASSWTGLEQYF.

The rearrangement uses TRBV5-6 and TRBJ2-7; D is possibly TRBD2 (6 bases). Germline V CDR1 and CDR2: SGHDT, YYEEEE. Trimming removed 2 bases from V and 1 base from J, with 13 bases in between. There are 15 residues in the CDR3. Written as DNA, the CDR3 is TGTGCCAGCAGCTTCGTCGGACGGGAGTCCTACGAGCAGTACTTC. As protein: CASSFVGRESYEQYF.

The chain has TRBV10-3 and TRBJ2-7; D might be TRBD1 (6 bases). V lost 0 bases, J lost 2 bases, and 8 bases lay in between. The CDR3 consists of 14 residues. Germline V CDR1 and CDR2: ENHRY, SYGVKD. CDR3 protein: CAISESGTPYEQYF. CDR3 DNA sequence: TGTGCCATCAGTGAGTCGGGGACACCCTACGAGCAGTACTTC.